Each of the 12 T cell receptor beta chains below was sequenced from the same sample in a study. TCRdb independently ran MiXCR on the RT-PCR reads; one entry per CDR3 protein. The sample lists 550,000 to 750,000 distinct CDR3 sequences, 11% to 15% occurring once. The source material was memory CD4+ T cells from blood. These receptors were taken from a female donor in good health, serving as a healthy control.

This clonotype has ten or more counts. This chain joins TRBV7-9 and TRBJ2-7; TRBD2 is a possible D gene (6 bases). V lost 2 bases and J lost 0, with 14 bases in between. Germline V lookup: CDR1 SEHNR, CDR2 FQNEAQ (reference sequence). This CDR3 is 16 amino acids long. As DNA, the CDR3 is TGTGCCAGCAGCTTATACATTGCGGGAAGCTCCTACGAGCAGTACTTC. Amino acids: CASSLYIAGSSYEQYF.

This clonotype was found a few times. CDR3 DNA sequence: TGTGCCAGCAGTACCAGCACAGGGTCCAAAAACATTCAGTACTTC. Its protein is CASSTSTGSKNIQYF. The genes are TRBV6-1 and TRBJ2-4, with D perhaps matching TRBD1 (6 bases). V lost 5 bases, J lost 2 bases, and 13 bases lay in between. This CDR3 is built from 15 residues. The germline V gene has CDR1 MNHNS and CDR2 SASEGT.

The rearrangement links TRBV7-2 to TRBJ2-1; 11 nucleotides line up with TRBD2. Germline CDR1 SGHTA, CDR2 FQGNSA. J gave up 9 bases and V 4 bases, and 8 bases lay outside the gene matches. This CDR3 has 15 amino acids. The CDR3 protein is CASSSSSGRTIEQFF. DNA for the CDR3: TGTGCCAGCAGCTCCTCTAGCGGGAGGACCATTGAGCAGTTCTTC. The full variable domain, rest sourced from reference TRBV7-2 and TRBJ2-1, is GAGVSQSPSNKVTEKGKDVELRCDPISGHTALYWYRQSLGQGLEFLIYFQGNSAPDKSGLPSDRFSAERTGGSVSTLTIQRTQQEDSAVYLCASSSSSGRTIEQFFGPGTRLTVL.

The chain joins TRBV6-1 to TRBJ2-7; the match to TRBD2 covers 13 bases. Losses at the gene ends were 4 bases for V and 0 bases for J; bases not matched to a gene: 3. From germline, CDR1 is MNHNS and CDR2 SASEGT. The CDR3 length is 16 residues. The CDR3 DNA reads as TGTGCCAGCAGTGTACGACTAGCGGGAGGCTCCTACGAGCAGTACTTC. It encodes CASSVRLAGGSYEQYF.

There are many counts of this clonotype. V is TRBV7-2 and J is TRBJ2-7, with 8 bases lining up with TRBD1. J lost 0 bases, V lost 5 bases, and 3 bases had no gene match. Germline V gene lookup returns CDR1 SGHTA and CDR2 FQGNSA. The CDR3 length is 14 residues. The CDR3 sequence: CASSRDRFSYEQYF. The CDR3, as DNA: TGTGCCAGCAGCCGGGACAGGTTCTCCTACGAGCAGTACTTC.

The J gene is TRBJ2-3, the V gene TRBV28; 9 bases line up with TRBD2. CDR1 and CDR2 (germline): MDHEN, SYDVKM. The CDR3 has 17 amino acids. The ends lost 4 bases at V and 0 bases at J; junction bases unmatched: 8. This CDR3 reads CASSSIRTSASTDTQYF. The DNA of the CDR3 is TGTGCCAGCAGTTCTATCAGGACTAGCGCTAGCACAGATACGCAGTATTTT.

This clonotype turned up a few times. V is TRBV6-6 and J is TRBJ2-3; the match to TRBD2 covers 9 bases. The germline V gene has CDR1 MNHNY and CDR2 SVGAGI (reference sequence). The CDR3 extends over 15 amino acids. V was clipped by 5 bases and J by 6 bases; unmatched bases: 9. The CDR3 spells CASSPAGGQVDTQYF. The CDR3 nucleotides read TGTGCCAGCAGTCCGGCGGGAGGGCAAGTCGATACGCAGTATTTT.

The table lists this clonotype with a few counts. The genes are TRBV12-3 or TRBV12-4 and TRBJ1-2; 7 bases agree with TRBD1. The CDR3 has 14 residues. Trimming took 7 bases from V and 4 from J; bases not matched to a gene: 9. Here the CDR3 DNA reads TGTGCCAGCACCCGACAGGGAGGTACCTATGGCTACACCTTC. Its protein product is CASTRQGGTYGYTF.

This chain connects TRBV27 to TRBJ2-3; a weak D match, TRBD2 (6 bases). The CDR3 has 12 amino acids. CDR1 is MNHEY and CDR2 is SMNVEV in the germline V gene (reference sequence). V lost 6 bases to trimming and J lost 8 bases, with 12 bases between them. This CDR3 reads CASRPSGGTQYF. The CDR3 DNA follows: TGTGCCAGCAGACCATCCGGGGGTACGCAGTATTTT.

This clonotype appeared a few times. The chain joins TRBV7-2 to TRBJ2-7, with 11 bases that match TRBD1. The CDR3 sequence is 16 residues long. With V trimmed by 4 bases and J by 3 bases, 8 bases remained unmatched. Germline V CDR1 and CDR2: SGHTA, FQGNSA. CDR3 DNA sequence: TGTGCCAGCAGCTCAATTTCCGGGACAGGGGGCTACGAGCAGTACTTC. Amino acid sequence: CASSSISGTGGYEQYF.

In its sample, this clonotype was seen a few times. The chain uses TRBV6-5 and TRBJ2-1; weak D call: TRBD2 (6 bases). This CDR3 is 15 amino acids long. V shed 1 base and J shed 10 bases, with 17 bases lying between them. Germline lookup yields CDR1 MNHEY and CDR2 SVGAGI. The CDR3 DNA reads TGTGCCAGCAGTTACTGGGACTTTAACCGGAACGAGCAGTTCTTC. Amino acids: CASSYWDFNRNEQFF.

The chain has TRBV10-3 and TRBJ1-3; D remains ambiguous. The CDR3 totals 14 residues. V dropped 3 bases and J dropped 4 bases, with 10 bases sitting between them. CDR1 and CDR2 (germline): ENHRY, SYGVKD. The CDR3, as DNA: TGTGCCATCAGTGATCGGCGGTTAGGAAACACCATATATTTT. It specifies CAISDRRLGNTIYF.